A selection of T cell receptor beta chains follows, all from one sample in a study of CDR3 diversity in severe acne. TCRdb fed the PCR reads into MiXCR, producing one record per CDR3 protein. This sample has approximately 90,000 distinct CDR3 sequences, with around 54% found just once. The specimen sequenced was blood. The receptors originated from a male donor with severe acne vulgaris. The CDR3 runs from the conserved cysteine through the conserved F or W. Each record gives: V gene, clone size, D gene, J gene, CDR3 DNA, CDR3 protein. D genes are given only for firm matches. Size is stated for part of the rows, as once, few or many counts, or as a class when the clone is expanded.

>TRBV7-9|medium-sized|NA|TRBJ2-7
TGTGCCAGCAGCTCATTCAACGAGCAGTACTTC
CASSSFNEQYF
>TRBV5-6|NA|NA|TRBJ2-3
TGTGCCAGCAGCTTACTTCCGGGGGTATTAGATACGCAGTATTTT
CASSLLPGVLDTQYF
>TRBV5-1|many|NA|TRBJ2-7
TGCGCCAGCAGCTTATCCCGAGACTTACCCTACGAGCAGTACTTC
CASSLSRDLPYEQYF
>TRBV19|NA|NA|TRBJ1-5
TGTGCCAGCAGCCAAGTCGAAGGGCAAGGCAATCAGCCCCAGCATTTT
CASSQVEGQGNQPQHF
>TRBV5-4|NA|NA|TRBJ1-2
TGTGCCAGCAGCCCCCGAGACGGCTATGGCTACACCTTC
CASSPRDGYGYTF
>TRBV12-3/TRBV12-4|NA|NA|TRBJ2-3
TGTGCCAGCAGTCCGAGCTTCCCTACGCAGTATTTT
CASSPSFPTQYF
>TRBV29-1|NA|NA|TRBJ1-3
TGCAGCGCCCAAGGCGGGATTTTCGCTGGAAACACCATATATTTT
CSAQGGIFAGNTIYF
>TRBV7-9|NA|NA|TRBJ1-2
TGTGCCAGCAGCTCGACGAGGGGCCATGGCTACACCTTC
CASSSTRGHGYTF
>TRBV2|NA|TRBD2|TRBJ2-5
TGTGCCAGCCGTCCAGCTAGCGGGCGGAAAGAGACCCAGTACTTC
CASRPASGRKETQYF
>TRBV10-3|NA|NA|TRBJ2-7
TGTGCCACCACGGATAACAGGGTCGGCTACGAGCAGTACTTC
CATTDNRVGYEQYF
>TRBV24-1|NA|NA|TRBJ2-7
TGTGCCACCAGTGATCCCTACAGGGCCCACGAGCAGTACTTC
CATSDPYRAHEQYF
>TRBV7-9|once|NA|TRBJ1-5
TGTGCCAGCAGCTCACAGGGAGATCAGCCCCAGCATTTT
CASSSQGDQPQHF
>TRBV5-1|few|TRBD2|TRBJ2-3
TGCGCCAGCAGATCCGGACTAGCGGGCACAGATACGCAGTATTTT
CASRSGLAGTDTQYF
>TRBV20-1|many|NA|TRBJ2-5
TGCAGTGCTAGAGATCAGAGACAAGCAGAGACCCAGTACTTC
CSARDQRQAETQYF
>TRBV24-1|medium-sized|TRBD2|TRBJ2-2
TGTGCCACCAGTGTAGGCGGGAGGGACGCCGGGGAGCTGTTTTTT
CATSVGGRDAGELFF
>TRBV7-8|NA|NA|TRBJ1-2
TGTGCCAGCAGCTTACGCAGGGACCTCTATGGCTACACCTTC
CASSLRRDLYGYTF
>TRBV11-2|many|NA|TRBJ1-2
TGTGCCAGCAGCTCCCCAACCTCTCCAGGGAACCGTCAGAGCTACACCTTC
CASSSPTSPGNRQSYTF
>TRBV4-3|medium-sized|NA|TRBJ2-7
TGCGCCAGCAGCGAAGTTCTAGAGAACGAGCAGTACTTC
CASSEVLENEQYF
>TRBV5-4|many|NA|TRBJ2-7
TGTGCCAGCAGCCGTGACCATTCCTCTCCCGAGCAGTACTTC
CASSRDHSSPEQYF
>TRBV7-3|medium-sized|NA|TRBJ2-5
TGTGCCAGCAGCTCACCGGGTCGGGCCGTCGAGACCCAGTACTTC
CASSSPGRAVETQYF
>TRBV7-9|once|TRBD2|TRBJ2-5
TGTGCCAGCAGCTTGGAAACGGGGACTAGAGAGACCCAGTACTTC
CASSLETGTRETQYF
>TRBV11-1|NA|NA|TRBJ2-5
TGTGCCAGCAGCGTCGGGATAGCGGAAGGAGAAGAGACCCAGTACTTC
CASSVGIAEGEETQYF
>TRBV10-1|many|NA|TRBJ1-6
TGCGCCAGCACCGACAGGTTTTCACCCCTCCACTTT
CASTDRFSPLHF
>TRBV19|NA|NA|TRBJ1-5
TGTGCCAGTAGCCCGGGGGGATGGAATCAGCCCCAGCATTTT
CASSPGGWNQPQHF
>TRBV14|NA|TRBD2|TRBJ2-7
TGTGCCAGCAGCCTCCTAGCGGGAGGTCCCGAGCAGTACTTC
CASSLLAGGPEQYF
>TRBV25-1|NA|TRBD2|TRBJ2-5
TGTGCCAGCAGTTACCTCTTTAGTTCTGCGGGAGGGTTTAGGGAGACCCAGTACTTC
CASSYLFSSAGGFRETQYF
>TRBV7-9|many|NA|TRBJ1-4
TGTGCCAGCAGCTTAGCGTTAGAAGGGTCACTGTTTTTT
CASSLALEGSLFF
>TRBV4-1|many|TRBD1|TRBJ2-1
TGCGCCAGCAGCCAGGAACCGGGACAGGGGTCTGGTGAGCAGTTCTTC
CASSQEPGQGSGEQFF
>TRBV11-2|few|TRBD1|TRBJ1-2
TGTGCCAGCAGCTCTTTTCAACACCGGGACAGGACTAACTATGGCTACACCTTC
CASSSFQHRDRTNYGYTF
>TRBV10-3|NA|NA|TRBJ2-1
TGTGCCATCAGTGAGGGGGGGTACAATGAGCAGTTCTTC
CAISEGGYNEQFF
>TRBV11-2|NA|NA|TRBJ2-7
TGTGCCAGCAGCTTAGGGTGGTCACCCTCCTACGAGCAGTACTTC
CASSLGWSPSYEQYF